Listed below are T cell receptor beta chains from one sample, sequenced in a study of T cells in Graves' hyperthyroidism and ophthalmopathy. Via MiXCR, TCRdb re-called the multiplex PCR reads, giving one row per CDR3 protein. There are approximately 610,000 distinct CDR3 sequences in the sample; over 15% occur only once, and under 20% lies in the top ten. Material for sequencing was blood. The receptor source for this set is a woman aged 18-35 years with Graves' hyperthyroidism. Each CDR3 is given with its conserved first and last residue. The D gene is left open where the match is weak. Clone size is not always given. Where it is, it says once, few, many or a class for expanded clones.

cdr3_nt cdr3_aa v_call clone_size j_call d_call
TGCAGTGCTAGAGATTTGAAGGGACAGGGGGGCTCCTACGAGCAGTACTTC CSARDLKGQGGSYEQYF TRBV20-1 . TRBJ2-7 TRBD1
TGTGCCAGCAGTGAGGTCGCTGGCAGTAGGGGCTTAGGCTACACCTTC CASSEVAGSRGLGYTF TRBV6-1 . TRBJ1-2 .
TGTGCCATCAGTGACACGACAGTGGCCTCTGGAAACACCATATATTTT CAISDTTVASGNTIYF TRBV10-3 . TRBJ1-3 .
TGTGCCACCAGTGATTTGGCTAGCGGGGGGAGGGATGAGCAGTTCTTC CATSDLASGGRDEQFF TRBV24-1 . TRBJ2-1 TRBD2
TGTGCCACCAGCAGCTCCGGGACAGGGGTTCGCAATGAGCAGTTCTTC CATSSSGTGVRNEQFF TRBV15 many TRBJ2-1 TRBD1
TGTGCCAGCAGTCTTAGCGGGGGGCGGAAAAATGAGCAGTTCTTC CASSLSGGRKNEQFF TRBV13 many TRBJ2-1 TRBD2
TGTGCCAGTAGTACTTGGCTAGCGGGAGGATCGGGTGGTTACAATGAGCAGTTCTTC CASSTWLAGGSGGYNEQFF TRBV19 few TRBJ2-1 TRBD2
TGTGCCAGCAGTAATAGGGGGGGTATAACTAGCGGGATCCGACTCACAGATACACAGTATTTT CASSNRGGITSGIRLTDTQYF TRBV7-4 few TRBJ2-3 TRBD2
TGTGCCTGGAGTGTAACAGTTGGCAAAAACATTCAGTACTTC CAWSVTVGKNIQYF TRBV30 . TRBJ2-4 .
TGTGCCAGCAGCGTAGAATTGGGTAGCGGCAATGAGCAGTTCTTC CASSVELGSGNEQFF TRBV9 few TRBJ2-1 .
TGTGCCTGGAGTGTACTATCGGGAGCCGACGAGCAGTACTTC CAWSVLSGADEQYF TRBV30 . TRBJ2-7 .
TGTGCCAGCAGACCGGACCCCCGTTCGTACAATGAGCAGTTCTTC CASRPDPRSYNEQFF TRBV28 many TRBJ2-1 .
TGCGCCAGCAGCTTGAACTCGCTAGCGGGGACCTACAATGAGCAGTTCTTC CASSLNSLAGTYNEQFF TRBV5-1 many TRBJ2-1 TRBD2
TGCGCCAGCGGGGGGGACTATGGCTACACCTTC CASGGDYGYTF TRBV10-2 many TRBJ1-2 .
TGTGCCAGCAGCTTCGTGACAGGGGAAGCCTACAATGAGCAGTTCTTC CASSFVTGEAYNEQFF TRBV7-9 . TRBJ2-1 TRBD1
TGTGCCAGCAGTTGGAAGACAGGGGGCTATCAAGAGACCCAGTACTTC CASSWKTGGYQETQYF TRBV6-1 many TRBJ2-5 TRBD1
TGTGCCAGCAGCGAACGGACGTCTCACTATGGCTACACCTTC CASSERTSHYGYTF TRBV5-4 . TRBJ1-2 .
TGTGCCAGCAAGAGAGGAACGGAGTGGGAGCTGTTTTTT CASKRGTEWELFF TRBV3-1 many TRBJ2-2 .
TGTGCCAGCAGTGAATCAAGGGTTCAGGAGACCCAGTACTTC CASSESRVQETQYF TRBV25-1 . TRBJ2-5 .
TGTGCCAGCAGTCCCGACAGGGGGGCTAATGAAAAACTGTTTTTT CASSPDRGANEKLFF TRBV2 many TRBJ1-4 TRBD1
TGTGCCAGCAGGAGCGGGGGGGCCTGGGATGAGCAGTTCTTC CASRSGGAWDEQFF TRBV12-3/TRBV12-4 many TRBJ2-1 TRBD2
TGTGCCAGCAGCTTAGGTAGAACAGGGTTGACGCAGTATTTT CASSLGRTGLTQYF TRBV11-2 . TRBJ2-3 .
TGTGCCAGCAGCCCGGTGGCAGGGACGGAGGGCTACACCTTC CASSPVAGTEGYTF TRBV4-2 few TRBJ1-2 .
TGTGCCAGCAGTGACGGGGTCCAAGAGACCCAGTACTTC CASSDGVQETQYF TRBV2 many TRBJ2-5 .
TGCGCCAGCAGCTTGACCGTAGAGCAGTTCTTC CASSLTVEQFF TRBV5-1 . TRBJ2-1 .
TGCAGTGCTAGGACGACAGGGGCAGATACGCAGTATTTT CSARTTGADTQYF TRBV20-1 . TRBJ2-3 TRBD1
TGTGCCTGGAGCAAGGACAGGGGATGGAGTGAGCAGTTCTTC CAWSKDRGWSEQFF TRBV30 . TRBJ2-1 TRBD1
TGTGCCAGCACCCCGGACAGGGACTACGAGCAGTACTTC CASTPDRDYEQYF TRBV25-1 few TRBJ2-7 TRBD1
TGTGCCGGCAGCTCCCGGGGCGGACACAGGGCAAACAATGAGCAGTTCTTC CAGSSRGGHRANNEQFF TRBV7-2 . TRBJ2-1 .
TGTGCCAGCATTCCGGGACTAATGGCCGGGGAGCTGTTTTTT CASIPGLMAGELFF TRBV2 many TRBJ2-2 TRBD2
TGTGCCAGCATGGGACAGGGGTCGGATGGCTACACCTTC CASMGQGSDGYTF TRBV2 . TRBJ1-2 TRBD1
TGTGCCAGCAGTTTCGGGGGGGCGCTAGTCGAGCAGTACTTC CASSFGGALVEQYF TRBV12-3/TRBV12-4 many TRBJ2-7 TRBD2
TGCGCCAGCAGCTTGCTGTCGGGAATGGCCGGGGAGCTGTTTTTT CASSLLSGMAGELFF TRBV5-1 many TRBJ2-2 .
TGTGCCAGCAGTGAAGCGCTGGCAGCTCTTAGCAATCAGCCCCAGCATTTT CASSEALAALSNQPQHF TRBV6-1 many TRBJ1-5 .
TGCGCCAGCAGCTCCCGCGCGAGGAGGGACACTGAAGCTTTCTTT CASSSRARRDTEAFF TRBV5-1 . TRBJ1-1 .
TGTGCCAGCAGCTTAAGTTTGCTTACGAACACTGAAGCTTTCTTT CASSLSLLTNTEAFF TRBV11-2 many TRBJ1-1 .
TGCAGTGCTAGACCTCGGGGAAGCGTGTACGAGCAGTACTTC CSARPRGSVYEQYF TRBV20-1 many TRBJ2-7 .
TGCGCCAGCAGCACGGTTGGTCCGGGACAGGGGGCATACGAGCAGTACTTC CASSTVGPGQGAYEQYF TRBV5-1 . TRBJ2-7 TRBD1
TGTGCCAGCAGCTTAGGCTTTGGGACCCAGTACTTC CASSLGFGTQYF TRBV7-2 many TRBJ2-5 .
TGTGCCAGCAGCCAAGATCTTCCTAGCGGGGGTATATATTATACGCAGTATTTT CASSQDLPSGGIYYTQYF TRBV12-3/TRBV12-4 . TRBJ2-3 TRBD2
TGTGCCAGCAGTCCCGGGACCCCGGTGGGCGATGAGCAGTTCTTC CASSPGTPVGDEQFF TRBV12-3/TRBV12-4 many TRBJ2-1 .
TGTGCCAGCAGCCGGGACAGGTCCGCTGGGGCCAACGTCCTGACTTTC CASSRDRSAGANVLTF TRBV11-1 few TRBJ2-6 TRBD1
TGTGCCAGCAGTCTTACAGGACGCAAAACCGATTCACCCCTCCACTTT CASSLTGRKTDSPLHF TRBV12-3/TRBV12-4 . TRBJ1-6 .
TGTGCCATCAGCGACCGAGAGACCCAGTACTTC CAISDRETQYF TRBV10-3 many TRBJ2-5 .
TGCGCCAGCAGCTTGGGGACAGGGGATTATGGCTACACCTTC CASSLGTGDYGYTF TRBV5-1 many TRBJ1-2 TRBD1
TGTGCCAGCGTTTCGGACTTATCCTACGAGCAGTACTTC CASVSDLSYEQYF TRBV12-3/TRBV12-4 many TRBJ2-7 .
TGTGCCAGCAGCTCCCGTGGACAGATTAACTATGGCTACACCTTC CASSSRGQINYGYTF TRBV7-2 few TRBJ1-2 .
TGCAGCGTTGAAGATGACGTGTTGAACACTGAAGCTTTCTTT CSVEDDVLNTEAFF TRBV29-1 many TRBJ1-1 .
TGTGCCAGCAGTTCCCCTCCCGGAGGAAAACTGTTTTTT CASSSPPGGKLFF TRBV12-3/TRBV12-4 . TRBJ1-4 .
TGCAGCGTTGAAGATCGTAGGACAGGGGTGTATGCTTTCTTT CSVEDRRTGVYAFF TRBV29-1 . TRBJ1-1 TRBD1
TGTGCCAGCAGTTTGGCCAGGGGCGGTGGATGGTGGACTGAAGCTTTCTTT CASSLARGGGWWTEAFF TRBV28 many TRBJ1-1 .
TGCGCCAGCAGTGATCTAGGACTAGCGGTGTACGAGCAGTACTTC CASSDLGLAVYEQYF TRBV10-2 few TRBJ2-7 TRBD2
TGCAGTGCTAGAGGGACAGGGGGCTATGGCTACACCTTC CSARGTGGYGYTF TRBV20-1 . TRBJ1-2 TRBD1
TGTGCCAGCAGGAGAGACAGCTCTGGAAACACCATATATTTT CASRRDSSGNTIYF TRBV2 many TRBJ1-3 .
TGTGCCAGCAGTTTTATGGGCACTGAAGCTTTCTTT CASSFMGTEAFF TRBV12-3/TRBV12-4 . TRBJ1-1 .
TGTGCCAGCAGCTTGTATGGGGGGGGTGGCACAGATACGCAGTATTTT CASSLYGGGGTDTQYF TRBV5-5 few TRBJ2-3 TRBD2
TGTGCCTGGTGGGGGATGGCCGGGGAGCTGTTTTTT CAWWGMAGELFF TRBV30 many TRBJ2-2 .